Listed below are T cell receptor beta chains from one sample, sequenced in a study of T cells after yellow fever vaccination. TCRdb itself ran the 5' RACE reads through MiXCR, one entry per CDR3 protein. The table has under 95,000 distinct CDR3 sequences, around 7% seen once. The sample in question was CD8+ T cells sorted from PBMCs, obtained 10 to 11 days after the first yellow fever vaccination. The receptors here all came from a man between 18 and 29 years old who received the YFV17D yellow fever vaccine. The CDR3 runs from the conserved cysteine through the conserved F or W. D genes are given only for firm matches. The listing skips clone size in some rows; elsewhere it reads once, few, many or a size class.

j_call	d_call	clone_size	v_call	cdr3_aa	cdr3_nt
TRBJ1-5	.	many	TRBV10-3	CAISESGGLQPQHF	TGTGCCATCAGTGAGTCGGGGGGATTACAGCCCCAGCATTTT
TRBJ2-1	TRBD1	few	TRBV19	CASSIPGQGRTYNEQFF	TGTGCCAGTAGTATCCCGGGACAGGGGCGAACCTACAATGAGCAGTTCTTC
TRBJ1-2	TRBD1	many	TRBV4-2	CASSQEVAQGATGGYGYTF	TGTGCCAGCAGCCAAGAGGTAGCACAGGGGGCTACCGGTGGCTATGGCTACACCTTC
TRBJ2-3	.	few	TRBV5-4	CASLAEGVLDTQYF	TGTGCCAGCCTAGCGGAGGGGGTTCTGGATACGCAGTATTTT
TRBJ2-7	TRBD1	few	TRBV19	CASSPRQGSVDEQYF	TGTGCCAGTAGTCCCAGACAGGGGTCGGTCGACGAGCAGTACTTC
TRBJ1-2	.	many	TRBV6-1	CASSDGGYTF	TGTGCCAGCAGTGACGGCGGCTACACCTTC
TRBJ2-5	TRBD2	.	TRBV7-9	CASSARTSVALGETQYF	TGTGCCAGCAGCGCCCGGACTAGCGTGGCCTTAGGGGAGACCCAGTACTTC
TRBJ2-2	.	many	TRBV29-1	CSVEVLRAGELFF	TGCAGCGTTGAAGTCCTCAGGGCCGGGGAGCTGTTTTTT
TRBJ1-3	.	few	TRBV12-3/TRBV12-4	CASSQGGLGSGNTIYF	TGTGCCAGTAGTCAGGGCGGCCTCGGCTCTGGAAACACCATATATTTT
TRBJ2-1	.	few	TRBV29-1	CSVGDGTLQFF	TGCAGCGTTGGTGATGGGACACTGCAGTTCTTC
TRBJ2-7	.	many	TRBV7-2	CASSPYRAYEQYF	TGTGCCAGCAGCCCTTACAGGGCCTACGAGCAGTACTTC
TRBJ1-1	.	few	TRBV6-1	CASSSQLNTEAFF	TGTGCCAGCAGTTCACAGCTGAACACTGAAGCTTTCTTT
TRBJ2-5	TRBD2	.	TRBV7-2	CASIFSGGHQETQYF	TGTGCCAGCATCTTTAGCGGGGGACACCAAGAGACCCAGTACTTC
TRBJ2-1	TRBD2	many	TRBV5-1	CASSLRLAGESEQFF	TGCGCCAGCAGCTTGCGCCTAGCGGGGGAAAGTGAGCAGTTCTTC
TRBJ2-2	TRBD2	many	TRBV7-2	CASSLGGHLKFGGELFF	TGTGCCAGCAGCTTGGGAGGGCATCTTAAATTCGGCGGGGAGCTGTTTTTT
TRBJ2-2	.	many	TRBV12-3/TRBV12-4	CASSPTITGELFF	TGTGCCAGCAGCCCGACCATTACCGGGGAGCTGTTTTTT
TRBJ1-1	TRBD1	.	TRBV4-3	CASSQESRTGVGTEAFF	TGCGCCAGCAGCCAAGAATCCCGGACAGGGGTGGGAACTGAAGCTTTCTTT
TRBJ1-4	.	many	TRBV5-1	CASSLDSATNEKLFF	TGCGCCAGCAGCTTGGACAGTGCAACTAATGAAAAACTGTTTTTT
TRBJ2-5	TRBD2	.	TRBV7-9	CASSFGTSGGAETQYF	TGTGCCAGCAGCTTCGGGACTAGCGGGGGGGCGGAGACCCAGTACTTC
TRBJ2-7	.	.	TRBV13	CASSPFAGSYEQYF	TGTGCCAGCAGCCCTTTCGCGGGTTCCTACGAGCAGTACTTC
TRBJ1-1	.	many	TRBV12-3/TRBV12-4	CASSLESFATEAFF	TGTGCCAGCAGTTTAGAGTCCTTTGCCACTGAAGCTTTCTTT
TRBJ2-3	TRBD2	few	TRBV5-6	CASSSGLAGDSTDTQYF	TGTGCCAGCAGCTCGGGACTAGCGGGGGATAGCACAGATACGCAGTATTTT
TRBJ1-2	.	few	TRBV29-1	CSVGGAVYGYTF	TGCAGCGTTGGGGGGGCAGTCTATGGCTACACCTTC
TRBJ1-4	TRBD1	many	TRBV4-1	CASSTDRAFYEKLFF	TGCGCCAGCAGTACGGACAGGGCCTTTTATGAAAAACTGTTTTTT
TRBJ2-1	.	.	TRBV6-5	CASSYSSGPNNEQFF	TGTGCCAGCAGTTACTCTTCGGGGCCGAACAATGAGCAGTTCTTC
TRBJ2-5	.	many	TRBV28	CASSERWGRSSKTQYF	TGTGCCAGCAGCGAAAGGTGGGGCCGATCCTCGAAGACCCAGTACTTC
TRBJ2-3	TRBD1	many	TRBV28	CASSLGDRTDTQYF	TGTGCCAGCAGTTTAGGGGACAGGACAGATACGCAGTATTTT
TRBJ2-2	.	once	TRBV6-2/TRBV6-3	CASSYVQENTGELFF	TGTGCCAGCAGTTACGTGCAGGAGAACACCGGGGAGCTGTTTTTT
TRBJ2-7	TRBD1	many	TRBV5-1	CASSYDRGYEQYF	TGCGCCAGCAGCTACGACAGGGGTTACGAGCAGTACTTC
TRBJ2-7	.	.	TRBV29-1	CSVEDTQGYEQYF	TGCAGCGTTGAAGATACCCAGGGCTACGAGCAGTACTTC
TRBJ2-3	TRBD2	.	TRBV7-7	CASSLGASGGSTDTQYF	TGTGCCAGCAGCTTAGGTGCTAGCGGGGGAAGCACAGATACGCAGTATTTT
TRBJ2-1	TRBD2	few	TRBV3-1	CASSPSKSGGAGNEQFF	TGTGCCAGCAGCCCCTCAAAAAGCGGGGGGGCGGGGAATGAGCAGTTCTTC
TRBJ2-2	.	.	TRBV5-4	CASSFQGNGGELFF	TGTGCCAGCAGCTTCCAGGGCAATGGCGGGGAGCTGTTTTTT
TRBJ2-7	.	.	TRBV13	CASSLGAGYEQYF	TGTGCCAGCAGCTTAGGCGCCGGCTACGAGCAGTACTTC
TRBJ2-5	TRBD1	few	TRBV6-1	CASRPGTGPLETQYF	TGTGCCAGCAGACCTGGGACAGGGCCGTTAGAGACCCAGTACTTC
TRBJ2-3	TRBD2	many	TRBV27	CASSQGLAGDTQYF	TGTGCCAGCAGTCAGGGACTAGCGGGAGATACGCAGTATTTT
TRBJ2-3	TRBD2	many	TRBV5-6	CASSLASGGAGTKFGTDTQYF	TGTGCCAGCAGCTTGGCTAGCGGGGGAGCCGGAACTAAATTTGGCACAGATACGCAGTATTTT
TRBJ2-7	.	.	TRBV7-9	CASSLERYEQYF	TGTGCCAGCAGCTTAGAAAGGTACGAGCAGTACTTC
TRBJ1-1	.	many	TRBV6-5	CASSFGLHTEAFF	TGTGCCAGCAGTTTCGGACTGCACACTGAAGCTTTCTTT
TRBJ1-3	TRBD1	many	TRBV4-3	CASSPTGGLSGNTIYF	TGCGCCAGCAGCCCGACAGGGGGGCTCTCTGGAAACACCATATATTTT
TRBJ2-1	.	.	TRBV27	CATWGLPNNEQFF	TGTGCCACCTGGGGGCTCCCCAACAATGAGCAGTTCTTC
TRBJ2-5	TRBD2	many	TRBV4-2	CASSQELAGGVEETQYF	TGTGCCAGCAGCCAAGAACTAGCGGGGGGAGTTGAAGAGACCCAGTACTTC